The TCR beta chain described here comes from a study of cytomegalovirus exposure and HLA in healthy donors. Study-level background: A previous analysis identified around 120 million unique TCR beta sequences derived from around 200 million T cells.

This CDR3 has 16 amino acids. The germline V gene has CDR1 SGHTA and CDR2 FQGNSA. A remark on this clone: Its antigen is unidentified. An end of the junction differs from the germline gene, which may be a read error.

Study-wide results and limits: A later analysis reported that several of the most significant clusters appeared to be linked to common viral pathogens, among them Epstein-Barr virus.

In the PCR, 60 Vbeta and 13 Jbeta primers were used. Assay used: immunoSEQ multiplex PCR; TCRdb lists only in-frame clones, some missing. The sample holds some 60,000 clones, 83% seen once. This sequence joins TRBV7-2 and TRBJ1-3; 7 bases align to TRBD1. Sequenced: PBMCs. The receptor comes from a human donor in good health. The CDR3 DNA is TGTGCCAGCGGCTTAGGACAGGCGAGCTCTGGAAACACCATATATTTT. It translates to CASGLGQASSGNTIYF.